This paragraph reports one TCR beta chain. The CDR3 sequence is 18 residues long. V shed 0 bases and J 1 base; nucleotides not matched to a gene: 4. CDR1 is SGHNT, CDR2 YYREEE, per germline (reference sequence). These data are taken from a study of OX40 agonist ivuxolimab in advanced cancers. Assay used: immunoSEQ multiplex PCR; TCRdb lists only in-frame clones, some missing. The sample records about 19,000 clones, 83% being singletons. The TCR sequence derives from an adult with an advanced solid tumor such as melanoma, head and neck, liver or kidney cancer. The rearrangement joins TRBV5-4 to TRBJ2-7, with 16 bases that match TRBD2. The specimen was CD4+ or CD8+ T cells sorted from blood, collected in a trial of the OX40 agonist ivuxolimab. The CDR3 sequence: CASSLEGLAGGLSYEQYF. CDR3 DNA: TGTGCCAGCAGCTTGGAGGGACTAGCGGGGGGGTTGTCCTACGAGCAGTACTTC.